This TCR beta chain was recovered during a study of cytomegalovirus exposure and HLA in healthy donors (dated by TCRdb to the late 2010s). Turning to the overall study: An earlier analysis of approximately 590 of the donors reported about 290 Gb of sequence data and 117 million unique TCR beta sequences from about 179 million T cells. High-throughput TCR immunosequencing, statistical association of individual TCRs with disease status, and machine learning were combined to predict cytomegalovirus infection status. The later analysis used no new phenotypic data to find candidate immune exposures, relying instead on TCR beta sequences and their occurrence across donors. Across under 500 genotyped donors of the cohort, an average of about 220,000 unique TCR beta nucleotide sequences per donor were sequenced, and roughly 18% of those sequences were non-productive. In an earlier analysis of 587 of the donors, high-throughput TCR beta sequencing was used to judge whether each TCR beta V gene segment behaved as functional or pseudogenic. A later genetic analysis took genome-wide SNP genotypes for about 60% of the roughly 670 donors and used that subset as a discovery cohort. A few DR-DQ haplotypes were treated as single units for association and clustering because of strong linkage in the cohort. Of the approximately 400 genotyped donors, roughly 85% fell in the genetic ancestry cluster associated with self-reported Caucasian donors. Besides the first cohort of approximately 710 subjects, a separate validation cohort made up of roughly 120 different subjects was used. Class I and class II HLA loci were covered by the typing at four-digit resolution. The T cell repertoires of 550 to 850 subjects were profiled by immunosequencing and related to cytomegalovirus serostatus. Donor age, sex, ethnicity and CMV serostatus were collected together with the repertoire data. The number of typed donors differed by locus: about 620-640 for A, B, C, DRB1 and DQB1; 522 for DQA1; roughly 600 for DPA1; and roughly 470 for DPB1. The study was designed to test whether signatures of past pathogen exposure could be identified by cataloging public T cell receptors. All discovery cohort repertoires had been generated on a single sequencing platform. To study patterns of TCR occurrence, a later analysis re-analyzed previously published TCR beta repertoires from 666 donors and added high-resolution HLA genotyping. Approximately 300 gigabases of sequencing data and about 92 million unique TCR sequences made up an early release that covered nearly 650 HLA-typed donors. Overall study results and their limits: When HLA alleles, especially DR and DQ, strongly co-occurred, TCR associations were difficult to assign to individual alleles. According to a later analysis, TCR association rates differed among HLA loci, with DRB1 alleles showing the most associated TCRs and HLA-C alleles showing the fewest. The presence/absence analyses assumed that sequencing depth was roughly uniform across donors, and that assumption may not be true. Linkage disequilibrium might explain the correlated functional status among segregating V segments, but an unknown experimental factor could not be excluded. Three of the identified cytomegalovirus-associated TCR beta chains were confirmed in vitro to be specific for cytomegalovirus antigens. Several of the top co-occurrence clusters appeared to be linked to parvovirus B19, influenza, CMV and Epstein-Barr virus, according to a later analysis. An earlier analysis of approximately 600 of the donors showed that most TCR beta V segments appeared in productive rearrangements either about 87% or about 30% of the time, which broadly matched IMGT annotations. A cluster of highly shared sequence variants was judged likely to be a technical artifact of the sequencing pipeline. Most TCR sequences were seen in very few donors, while some public TCRs were found in many individuals. According to a later analysis, most CMV-associated TCR beta chains appeared to be HLA-restricted, and the HLA associations seemed to be driven largely by CMV exposure. In a later genetic analysis, a missense DCLRE1C variant was associated with V-gene and J-gene trimming of TCR beta chains, and the association was replicated in an independent cohort. The classifier was reported to diagnose cytomegalovirus status with high specificity and sensitivity in both the original cohort and the validation cohort. Because counts were too low, seventeen rarely observed V segments, including chromosome 9 orphons, were excluded from the earlier analysis of a few hundred of the donors. A later genetic analysis reported fewer N-insertions in productive TCRs among donors in an Asian-associated ancestry cluster than the roughly 700-donor mean. In a later analysis, HLA-associated TCR beta chains were found to be more clonally expanded and to have lower generation probabilities than equally common non-associated chains. The study gave a list of about 170 TCR beta chains associated with cytomegalovirus. According to the authors, the approach could potentially be generalized to other disease states and immunological phenotypes. Some IMGT-functional V segments, including TRBV6-2 and TRBV6-3, could not be distinguished by the 87-base-pair reads and were therefore excluded. The cohort was sequenced for TCR beta chains only, and without alpha or paired-chain data the features that could be detected were limited. A further reported finding was that TCR beta sequences accurately predicted the HLA-A and HLA-B alleles for most subjects in the first cohort. Because HLA typing was unavailable for some donors at each locus, only the typed subset was used in association tests. In a later analysis, some 18,000 TCR beta sequences were associated with specific HLA alleles at a false discovery rate of 0.05. For the cohort, immune exposure information was limited to CMV serostatus.

V gives up 4 bases and J gives up 4 bases, and the segment between their germline ends measures 7 bases. Reading the germline V gene (reference sequence) gives CDR1 GTSNPN and CDR2 SVGIG. The cysteine opens and the phenylalanine closes a CDR3 of 11 amino acids. Only the CDR3 DNA stays, 33 bases, in frame from base 1. Libraries were made using the immunoSEQ multiplex PCR assay. A mixture of 60 forward primers for TCR Vbeta segments and 13 reverse primers for TCR Jbeta segments was used in the multiplex PCR. The CDR3 region of rearranged TCR beta genes was amplified from genomic DNA with a multiplex PCR assay. On the Illumina HiSeq System, the amplified TCR beta libraries were sequenced as 87-base-pair reads. Per the authors' processing: A later analysis tallied 75 million to 85 million unique TCR beta chains across the 666 repertoires, and approximately 11 million of those chains were shared by two or more donors. Raw reads were error-corrected and collapsed into unique sequences with a nearest-neighbor algorithm that merged closely related sequences to remove PCR and sequencing errors. Alignment of CDR3 sequences to IMGT reference sequences was used to assign V, D and J gene segments. Each retained sequence needed at least a six-nucleotide match to both a V gene segment and a J gene segment. Rearrangements were classified as productive when the CDR3 lacked stop codons and remained in frame with V and J, and all other rearrangements were classified as non-productive. CDR3 was defined by IMGT convention, running from the second conserved V-encoded cysteine to the conserved J-encoded phenylalanine. In an earlier analysis of roughly 580 of the donors, sequences lacking an unambiguous match to a single V gene segment were excluded. In an earlier analysis of around 590 of the donors, a V segment was called functional when productive rearrangements were above 56.7%, and segregating when the standard deviation between donors exceeded 5%. A statistical classification framework was built for diagnosing cytomegalovirus status from the catalog of TCR beta chain sequences. A later analysis assigned V and J genes by comparing TCR nucleotide sequences with IMGT/GENE-DB human TR gene sequences. The TCRdist pipeline was used in a later analysis to assign CDR3 sequences and most-parsimonious VDJ recombination scenarios. A later analysis defined each TCR beta chain by its CDR3 amino acid sequence plus V-gene family, and excluded reads lacking a unique V-gene family. As a way to deal with suspected cross-contamination and a sequencing artifact, a later analysis dropped 640 or so nucleotide sequences that were highly shared and had low generation probability. A later analysis calculated a clonal expansion index for each public chain from normalized within-repertoire ranks of inferred template counts. Generation probabilities in a later analysis came from a VDJ recombination model fitted to out-of-frame rearrangements, and those results were checked against IGoR. Hypergeometric tests were used in a later analysis to score TCR-TCR, TCR-HLA and TCR-CMV co-occurrence, with a repertoire-size bias correction applied to the TCR pairs. A later analysis estimated false discovery rates by permuting HLA or CMV assignments 20 times. In a later analysis, co-occurring TCRs were grouped using DBSCAN, and TCRdist sequence similarity was added for clustering within HLA-allele-positive subsets. Repertoires with fewer than 30,000 or more than 120,000 public chains were left out of co-occurrence clustering, as were about 5 repertoires with anomalous nucleotide sharing. TCRdb obtained this table from immuneACCESS and retained in-frame rearrangements with V and J assigned. These tables miss some clones; where compared with another copy, unresolved V genes account for less than half of the shortfall, and the remainder is unexplained. The D gene and trimming were derived from the DNA, and the V and J assignments and clone size from that table. This sample is represented by around 88,000 clones; 74% of them were singletons. The leading ten clones occupy 1.8% of the sample.

The cohort comprised 550 to 700 healthy bone marrow donors. At the time of sampling, every cohort member was nominally healthy, though immune exposures that went unrecorded were likely present. The donor was CMV seronegative and belonged to the group of 350 to 400 seronegative cohort members. Each donor provided a peripheral blood sample, and peripheral blood mononuclear cells were used for TCR beta sequencing. Genomic DNA was extracted from the blood cell samples with the Qiagen DNeasy Blood Extraction Kit. As regards this clone: Its antigen has not been determined. Base qualities are not provided; no much larger clone lies one nucleotide away.

Sample: PBMCs. The sequence is built from TRBV30 and TRBJ1-1; TRBD1 is a weak D gene call, 5 bases matching. The TCR comes from a male donor in good health and CMV-seronegative. CDR3 reads: CAWTGPTEAFF. The nucleotide sequence is TGTGCCTGGACAGGGCCCACTGAAGCTTTCTTT.